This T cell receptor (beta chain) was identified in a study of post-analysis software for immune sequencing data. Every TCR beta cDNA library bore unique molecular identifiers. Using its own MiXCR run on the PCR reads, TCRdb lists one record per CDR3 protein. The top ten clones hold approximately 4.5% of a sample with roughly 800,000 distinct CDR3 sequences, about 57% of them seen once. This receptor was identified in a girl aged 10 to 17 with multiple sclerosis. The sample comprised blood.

The CDR3 spells CASRRQGDETQYF. In DNA, the CDR3 is TGCGCCAGCAGAAGGCAGGGAGATGAGACCCAGTACTTC. The rearrangement links TRBV4-1 to TRBJ2-5; D is tentatively TRBD1 or TRBD2 (5 bases each). The CDR3 covers 13 residues. The V gene's germline CDR1 is MGHRA and CDR2 YSYEKL. The V and J ends lost 6 bases and 5 bases respectively, with 13 bases between them.